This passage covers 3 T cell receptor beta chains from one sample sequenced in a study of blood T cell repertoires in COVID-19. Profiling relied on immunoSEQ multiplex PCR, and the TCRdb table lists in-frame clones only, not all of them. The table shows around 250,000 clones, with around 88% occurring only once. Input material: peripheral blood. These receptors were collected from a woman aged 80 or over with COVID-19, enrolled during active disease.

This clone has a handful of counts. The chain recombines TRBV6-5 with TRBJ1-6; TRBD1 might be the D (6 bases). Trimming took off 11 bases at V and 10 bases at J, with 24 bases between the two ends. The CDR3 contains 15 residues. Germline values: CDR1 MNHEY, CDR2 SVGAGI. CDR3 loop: CAGALGGGGPSPLHF. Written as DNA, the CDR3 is TGTGCCGGCGCCCTGGGGGGAGGGGGACCCTCACCCCTCCACTTT.

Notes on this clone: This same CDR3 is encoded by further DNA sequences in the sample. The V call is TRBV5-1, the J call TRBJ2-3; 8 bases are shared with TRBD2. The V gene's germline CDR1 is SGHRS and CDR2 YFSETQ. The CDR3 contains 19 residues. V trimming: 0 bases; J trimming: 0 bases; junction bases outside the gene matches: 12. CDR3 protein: CASSLAGIAGPESTDTQYF. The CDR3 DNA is TGCGCCAGCAGCTTGGCCGGAATAGCGGGGCCGGAGAGCACAGATACGCAGTATTTT.

The CDR3 sequence is CASSLDQNTGELFF. CDR3 DNA sequence: TGTGCCAGCAGCTTAGATCAGAACACCGGGGAGCTGTTTTTT. This chain links TRBV11-3 with TRBJ2-2; unclear D gene. The CDR3 runs 14 residues. Trimming cost V 0 bases and J 1 base, with 3 bases left between them. Germline V lookup: CDR1 SGHNT, CDR2 YENEEA.